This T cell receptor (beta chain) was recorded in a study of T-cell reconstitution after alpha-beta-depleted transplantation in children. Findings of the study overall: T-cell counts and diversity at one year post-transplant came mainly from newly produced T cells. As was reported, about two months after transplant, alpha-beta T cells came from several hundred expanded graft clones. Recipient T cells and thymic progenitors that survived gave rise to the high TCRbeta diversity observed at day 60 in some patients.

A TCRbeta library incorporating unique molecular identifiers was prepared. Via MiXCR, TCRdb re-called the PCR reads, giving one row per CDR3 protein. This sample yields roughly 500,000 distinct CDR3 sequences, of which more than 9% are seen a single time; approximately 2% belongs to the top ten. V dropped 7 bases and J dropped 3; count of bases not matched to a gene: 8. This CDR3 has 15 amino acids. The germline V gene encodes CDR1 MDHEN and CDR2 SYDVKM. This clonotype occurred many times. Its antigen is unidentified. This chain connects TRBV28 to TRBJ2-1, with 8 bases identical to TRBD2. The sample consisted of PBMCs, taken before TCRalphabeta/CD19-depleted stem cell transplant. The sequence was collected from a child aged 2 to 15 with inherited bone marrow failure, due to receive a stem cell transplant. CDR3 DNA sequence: TGTGCCAGCATCCCACGGGGGGGTGGCTACAATGAGCAGTTCTTC. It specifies CASIPRGGGYNEQFF.